Shown below are 4 T cell receptor beta chains from a single sample sequenced in a study of glioma-infiltrating T cells after dendritic cell vaccination. Specified time point: after dendritic cell vaccination, including at tumor progression/relapse. The assay was immunoSEQ multiplex PCR, and TCRdb's table has in-frame clones only and misses some. Among 90,000 to 95,000 clones, over 75% were seen once, and the ten largest hold approximately 2%. The starting material was blood, obtained after dendritic cell vaccination. These receptors were obtained from a human donor with glioblastoma.

The chain combines TRBV6-5 with TRBJ1-5; no clear D gene. CDR1 and CDR2 (germline): MNHEY, SVGAGI. The CDR3 is 14 amino acids. The V end lost 6 bases, the J end lost 2 bases, and 11 bases lay between the germline ends. CDR3 residues: CASSQYGGNQPQHF. CDR3 DNA: TGTGCCAGCAGCCAATACGGGGGCAATCAGCCCCAGCATTTT.

In its sample, this clone was seen once. V and J are TRBV5-1 and TRBJ2-3, with D possibly matching TRBD1 (6 bases). The CDR3 consists of 17 residues. The V gene's germline CDR1 is SGHRS and CDR2 YFSETQ. Trimming took off 5 bases at V and 1 base at J, with 20 bases between the two ends. CDR3 bases: TGCGCCAGCAGTCTCGGTCGGGACAATGGGGGCACAGATACGCAGTATTTT. Its translation is CASSLGRDNGGTDTQYF.

In its sample, this clone was seen a few times. The genes are TRBV6-1 and TRBJ1-2, with 8 bases fitting TRBD1. The J segment lost 4 bases and the V segment lost 7 bases, leaving 5 bases of the junction unmatched. The CDR3 sequence is 13 residues long. Germline CDR1 MNHNS, CDR2 SASEGT. CDR3 DNA: TGTGCCAGCAAAAGCGGGACAGGCTATGGCTACACCTTC. Protein: CASKSGTGYGYTF.

The chain couples TRBV5-6 to TRBJ2-7; D ambiguous. The CDR3 is 12 residues long. The germline CDR1 and CDR2 sequences are SGHDT and YYEEEE. The germline V and J ends were trimmed by 0 bases and 2 bases, with 3 bases remaining between them. CDR3 sequence: CASSLEPYEQYF. CDR3 nucleotides: TGTGCCAGCAGCTTGGAGCCCTACGAGCAGTACTTC.